This T cell receptor (beta chain) was sequenced in a study of OX40 agonist ivuxolimab in advanced cancers. The CDR3 sequence is 17 residues long. The trim removed 3 bases at V and 3 bases at J, leaving 10 bases unmatched. Germline V CDR1 and CDR2: SGHVS, FQNEAQ. The repertoire was sequenced with immunoSEQ multiplex PCR; TCRdb's copy has only in-frame clones and lacks some. The table has 20,000 to 30,000 clones, around 90% seen once; the top ten hold 9.5% to 10%. In the case of this clone: Its antigen is as yet unknown.

Whole-study results and caveats: Nonresponders included some who also had low normalized T-cell clonal expansion.

The gene calls are TRBV7-8 and TRBJ1-3, with 8 bases fitting TRBD1. This specimen was CD4+ or CD8+ T cells sorted from blood, taken in a trial of the OX40 agonist ivuxolimab. The receptor was derived from an adult with an advanced solid tumor such as melanoma, head and neck, liver or kidney cancer. The CDR3 coding sequence is TGTGCCAGCAGCTTTGCGTCTCAGGGGGCGGATGGAAACACCATATATTTT. Amino acids: CASSFASQGADGNTIYF.